This T cell receptor (beta chain) was found in a study of blood T cell repertoires in COVID-19. At the level of the study: From T cells, B-cell-depleted T cells, or PBMCs came the material, which was cDNA or gDNA.

The germline CDR1 and CDR2 sequences are SGHTA and FQGTGA. V shed 1 base and J shed 1 base, with 7 bases lying between them. The CDR3 contains 14 residues. The authors' processing: Scientists estimated how many nucleated cells there were by amplifying reference gene primers. Profiling relied on immunoSEQ multiplex PCR, and the TCRdb table lists in-frame clones only, not all of them. That table supplies the V and J calls and clone size; D and trimming were determined from the DNA. The sample shows 130,000 to 150,000 clones, 75% to 85% of them seen only once. The V gene is TRBV7-3, the J gene TRBJ1-1; D is unclear. This receptor was taken from a man aged 70 or older who had recovered from COVID-19. Input material: peripheral blood. The CDR3 DNA reads as TGTGCCAGCAGCTTAAGGGCGGGGAACACTGAAGCTTTCTTT. It translates to CASSLRAGNTEAFF.